Listed below are T cell receptor beta chains from one sample, sequenced in a study of shared clonotypes between healthy human individuals. Some clones are missing from TCRdb's copy, which holds only in-frame ones; the method was immunoSEQ multiplex PCR. Of around 2.5 million clones in the sample, 93% were seen once. The sample was naive CD4+ T cells from PBMCs. These receptors were collected from a man between 18 and 35 years old in good health. Some clones in this sample may be carry-over from other donors' samples. CDR3s include the opening cysteine and the closing phenylalanine or tryptophan. The order of the fields is CDR3 DNA, CDR3 protein, J gene, clone size, D gene, V gene, CDR3 length. A D gene is named only where the DNA matches it firmly. Only part of the rows carry a size: once, few, many, or a class if the clone is expanded.

TGTGCCAGCAGCCCCTCGGCGGGGCTAGCCAAAAACATTCAGTACTTC,CASSPSAGLAKNIQYF,TRBJ2-4,-,-,TRBV9,16
TGTGCCAGCAGCTTAGGGCTAGCGGGAGGGCTACTGCAGTTCTTC,CASSLGLAGGLLQFF,TRBJ2-1,-,TRBD2,TRBV7-9,15
TGTGCCAGCAGCCCGGGGACTAGCGGGAGTTATTCCAATGAGCAGTTCTTC,CASSPGTSGSYSNEQFF,TRBJ2-1,-,TRBD2,TRBV7-3,17
TGTGCCAGCAGTGAAGTTGGGACAGGACATTTT,CASSEVGTGHF,TRBJ1-5,-,TRBD1,TRBV6-1,11
TGTGCCAGCAGCGTAGGGGGTCCTGGATACGAGCAGTACTTC,CASSVGGPGYEQYF,TRBJ2-7,-,-,TRBV9,14
TGCAGCGTTGTCGGCCGTGGGGAATGGCTACAGGGAGGCACTGAAGCTTTCTTT,CSVVGRGEWLQGGTEAFF,TRBJ1-1,-,-,TRBV29-1,18
TGTGCCAGCAGCGTAGCTCTGACATCGGGGTACAATGAGCAGTTCTTC,CASSVALTSGYNEQFF,TRBJ2-1,-,-,TRBV9,16
TGTGCCAGTAGTTCCAGACAGGGGGGTGGTAACACTGAAGCTTTCTTT,CASSSRQGGGNTEAFF,TRBJ1-1,few,TRBD1,TRBV19,16
TGTGCCAGCAGCGTGGGACAGGCGAACACCGGGGAGCTGTTTTTT,CASSVGQANTGELFF,TRBJ2-2,-,TRBD1,TRBV5-5,15
TGTGCCAGCAGCTGGGGACGATTTACAGATACGCAGTATTTT,CASSWGRFTDTQYF,TRBJ2-3,-,-,TRBV7-2,14
TGTGCCAGCAGCCAAAGCACAGATACGCAGTATTTT,CASSQSTDTQYF,TRBJ2-3,-,-,TRBV28,12
TGTGCCAGCAGCTGGAGCGAGAATCTAGATACGCAGTATTTT,CASSWSENLDTQYF,TRBJ2-3,once,-,TRBV5-6,14
TGTGCCTGGAGTGTATCGGGCAGGGCTGGGGTTAGCAATCAGCCCCAGCATTTT,CAWSVSGRAGVSNQPQHF,TRBJ1-5,-,-,TRBV30,18
TGTGCCAGCAGCCCCACCTCTGGGCAAAAACTGTTTTTT,CASSPTSGQKLFF,TRBJ1-4,-,-,TRBV7-9,13
TGTGCCAGCAGTCCCCGGGACAGGGGATACGTGAGAGAAGCCGGGGAGCTGTTTTTT,CASSPRDRGYVREAGELFF,TRBJ2-2,-,TRBD1,TRBV27,19
TGTGCCAGCGCCAGGGTGGCCGGGGAGCTGTTTTTT,CASARVAGELFF,TRBJ2-2,-,-,TRBV28,12
TGTGCCAGCAGCTTGGGAGGGGCGGGGACTATTTATTTT,CASSLGGAGTIYF,TRBJ2-3,-,TRBD2,TRBV5-4,13
TGCGCCAGCAGCTTGCCCCGGGACAGCCTCTACAATGAGCAGTTCTTC,CASSLPRDSLYNEQFF,TRBJ2-1,once,TRBD1,TRBV5-1,16
TGTGCCAGCAGTCGACCCGGGACACTACAAGTTGAAGCTTTCTTT,CASSRPGTLQVEAFF,TRBJ1-1,-,-,TRBV6-6,15
TGTGCCAGCAGCTTGTCGGGAGCCGAAGCTTTCTTT,CASSLSGAEAFF,TRBJ1-1,-,-,TRBV11-3,12
TGTGCCAGCAGCTTAGTGGGGTGGTCTGAAGCTTTCTTT,CASSLVGWSEAFF,TRBJ1-1,-,-,TRBV7-2,13
TGTGCCAGCAGTGACCTAGCGGGAGGCCCCTACGAGCAGTACTTC,CASSDLAGGPYEQYF,TRBJ2-7,-,TRBD2,TRBV6-1,15
TGTGCCAGCAGCTTGGCCTACTCCTACGAGCAGTACTTC,CASSLAYSYEQYF,TRBJ2-7,-,-,TRBV5-6,13
TGCGCCAGCAGCTCCCTCCAGGGACAGGGGGCCTCCTACGAGCAGTACTTC,CASSSLQGQGASYEQYF,TRBJ2-7,once,TRBD1,TRBV5-1,17
TGTGCCAGCAGCCTGGGAGGGACTACGCCATACGAGCAGTACTTC,CASSLGGTTPYEQYF,TRBJ2-7,-,TRBD2,TRBV5-4,15
TGTGCCAGCAGCTTAACTGGGGCGCAGAGCGGGGAGCTGTTTTTT,CASSLTGAQSGELFF,TRBJ2-2,-,-,TRBV7-9,15
TGCAGCGTTGCGCGGGGCAGGAACACTGAAGCTTTCTTT,CSVARGRNTEAFF,TRBJ1-1,-,-,TRBV29-1,13
TGTGCCAGCTCAAACGGACAGGGGGCGGGTCAGCCCCAGCATTTT,CASSNGQGAGQPQHF,TRBJ1-5,-,TRBD1,TRBV18,15
TGTGCCAGCAGCTTAGAGCGGGTACAGACCCAGTACTTC,CASSLERVQTQYF,TRBJ2-5,-,-,TRBV7-2,13
TGCGCCAGCAGCTTAGGAACTAGCGGGTTGAATGAGCAGTTCTTC,CASSLGTSGLNEQFF,TRBJ2-1,-,TRBD2,TRBV5-1,15
TGTGCCAGCAGCTTATTCAGCAATCAGCCCCAGCATTTT,CASSLFSNQPQHF,TRBJ1-5,-,-,TRBV5-8,13
TGTGCCAGCTCACCCAAGGGCGACACCATATATTTT,CASSPKGDTIYF,TRBJ1-3,-,-,TRBV18,12
TGCGCCAGCAGCCCCCCGGTGTCCGCAGATACGCAGTATTTT,CASSPPVSADTQYF,TRBJ2-3,-,-,TRBV5-1,14
TGCGCCAGCAGCTTGATAGTCCTCACTGAAGCTTTCTTT,CASSLIVLTEAFF,TRBJ1-1,-,-,TRBV5-1,13
TGTGCCAGCAGTTACCTCGCAGCCGGAACCTACGAGCAGTACTTC,CASSYLAAGTYEQYF,TRBJ2-7,-,-,TRBV6-7,15
TGTGCCAGCAGTGACATTGGACTAGCGGGAGGAACTAGATCGGTAGAGCAGTTCTTC,CASSDIGLAGGTRSVEQFF,TRBJ2-1,-,TRBD2,TRBV6-4,19
TGTGCCAGCAGTCCTCGGACAGGGTACGAGCAGTACTTC,CASSPRTGYEQYF,TRBJ2-7,-,TRBD1,TRBV27,13
TGTGCCAGCACTCTCGGGGGGGCAGGGGATACGCAGTATTTT,CASTLGGAGDTQYF,TRBJ2-3,-,TRBD2,TRBV7-9,14
TGTGCCAGCAGCATCGGACAGCAACGAAATGAGCAGTTCTTC,CASSIGQQRNEQFF,TRBJ2-1,-,-,TRBV9,14
TGTGCCTGGAGTGCCCACCTAAGGGACAGACGAATCTATGGCTACACCTTC,CAWSAHLRDRRIYGYTF,TRBJ1-2,-,TRBD1,TRBV30,17
TGTGCCAGCAGCCGACCACCGGGACAGCCTTACGAGCAGTACTTC,CASSRPPGQPYEQYF,TRBJ2-7,-,TRBD1,TRBV5-4,15
TGTGCCAGCAGCGTAACGGGACAGGGGGGGAACACTGAAGCTTTCTTT,CASSVTGQGGNTEAFF,TRBJ1-1,-,TRBD1,TRBV9,16
TGTGCCAGCTCTCCCGGGACAGGGGGCTTCGAAGCTTTCTTT,CASSPGTGGFEAFF,TRBJ1-1,-,TRBD1,TRBV18,14
TGTGCCAGCAGTGAAGGACTAGCGACCTCCGAGGAGACCCAGTACTTC,CASSEGLATSEETQYF,TRBJ2-5,-,TRBD2,TRBV6-1,16
TGCAGCGTCGGTGAAAGGAGCAATCAGCCCCAGCATTTT,CSVGERSNQPQHF,TRBJ1-5,-,-,TRBV29-1,13
TGTGCCAGTAGTATAGAGGCCGGGGCCTACGAGCAGTACTTC,CASSIEAGAYEQYF,TRBJ2-7,-,-,TRBV19,14
TGTGCCAGCAGCCCAACGGGATACCCCACCTACGAGCAGTACTTC,CASSPTGYPTYEQYF,TRBJ2-7,-,-,TRBV9,15
TGCGCCAGCAGCCCGGAACTGGGTTACGAGCAGTACTTC,CASSPELGYEQYF,TRBJ2-7,few,-,TRBV5-1,13
TGTGCCAGCAGTTACAGGGGAGCGGGCGAGCAGTACTTC,CASSYRGAGEQYF,TRBJ2-7,-,-,TRBV6-5,13